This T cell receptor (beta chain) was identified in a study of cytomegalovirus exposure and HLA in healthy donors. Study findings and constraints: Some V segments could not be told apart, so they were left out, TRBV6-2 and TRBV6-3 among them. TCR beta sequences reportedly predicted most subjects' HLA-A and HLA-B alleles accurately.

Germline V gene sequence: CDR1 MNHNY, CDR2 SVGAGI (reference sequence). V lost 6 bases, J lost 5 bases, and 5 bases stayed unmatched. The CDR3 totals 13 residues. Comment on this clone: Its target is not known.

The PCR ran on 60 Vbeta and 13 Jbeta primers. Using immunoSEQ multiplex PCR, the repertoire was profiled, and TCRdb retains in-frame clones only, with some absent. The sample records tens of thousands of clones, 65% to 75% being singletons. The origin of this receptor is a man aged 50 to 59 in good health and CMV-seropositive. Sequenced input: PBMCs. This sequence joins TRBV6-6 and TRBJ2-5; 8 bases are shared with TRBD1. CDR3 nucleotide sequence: TGTGCCAGCAGGCCCCAGGGGGCTGAGACCCAGTACTTC. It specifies CASRPQGAETQYF.